The T cell receptor (beta chain) described here comes from a study of cytomegalovirus exposure and HLA in healthy donors. Findings of the study overall: Sequencing depth across donors, presence/absence analyses assumed, was roughly uniform. In a later analysis, compared with equally common non-associated chains, HLA-associated beta chains were more expanded.

The PCR contained 60 Vbeta and 13 Jbeta primers. Libraries were prepared by immunoSEQ multiplex PCR; TCRdb keeps only in-frame clonotypes and omits some of them. The repertoire holds some 150,000 clones, with roughly 87% as singletons. To note about this clone: Its antigen is unidentified.

The CDR3 totals 15 residues. The V gene's germline CDR1 is LNHDA and CDR2 SQIVND (reference sequence). V lost 4 bases, J lost 5 bases, and 17 bases lay in between. This clonotype was sampled from a woman aged 30 to 39 in good health and CMV-seronegative. The V call is TRBV19, the J call TRBJ2-5; perhaps TRBD1 as D (6 bases). Specimen: PBMCs. The CDR3 DNA follows: TGTGCCAGTAGTAACTCCGGGACACCTCTTGAGACCCAGTACTTC. The encoded protein is CASSNSGTPLETQYF.